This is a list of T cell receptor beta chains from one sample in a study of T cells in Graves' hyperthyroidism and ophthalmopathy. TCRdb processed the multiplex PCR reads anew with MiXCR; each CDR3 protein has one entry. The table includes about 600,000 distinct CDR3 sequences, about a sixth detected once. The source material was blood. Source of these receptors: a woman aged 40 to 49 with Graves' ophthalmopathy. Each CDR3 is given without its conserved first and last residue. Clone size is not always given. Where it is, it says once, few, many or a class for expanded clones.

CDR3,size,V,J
ATSGGANHYGYT,.,TRBV6-1,TRBJ1-2
ASSVVLPLAGENNEQF,many,TRBV6-1,TRBJ2-1
ASSPGRQGITGELF,few,TRBV6-1,TRBJ2-2
ASSSRVAGGRDEQF,many,TRBV11-2,TRBJ2-1
AISGLAGVYEQF,few,TRBV10-3,.
SADGGGRPTDTQY,.,TRBV20-1,TRBJ2-3
VSSPLQAGALTDTQY,.,TRBV18,TRBJ2-3
ASSWGQGTGEAF,.,TRBV11-2,TRBJ1-1
ASSQGRRETQY,few,TRBV6-1,TRBJ2-5
ASSLNGGATEAF,.,TRBV7-3,TRBJ1-1